The clone carrying this TCR beta chain turned up a few times. The data were taken from a study of T-cell reconstitution after alpha-beta-depleted transplantation in children. As it was prepared, the TCRbeta library received unique molecular identifiers. In TCRdb, the PCR reads were re-called with MiXCR into one record per CDR3 protein. This table holds about 870,000 distinct CDR3 sequences, about 15% found once. Trimming shortened V by 2 bases and J by 9 bases, and 22 bases separated the two germline ends. The CDR3 totals 17 residues. The germline CDR1 and CDR2 sequences are SGHVS and FNYEAQ. The TCR was taken from a male patient between 10 and 17 years old who had a stem cell transplant for acute lymphoblastic leukemia, so the T cells may come from the graft donor. This chain links TRBV7-6 with TRBJ2-2; D perhaps matches TRBD1 (5 bases). Specimen: PBMCs, mostly from graft donor cells, collected 360 days after TCRalphabeta/CD19-depleted stem cell transplant. The CDR3: CASSLIEGDKILRELFF. The CDR3 bases are TGTGCCAGCAGCTTAATTGAAGGGGATAAGATCCTCCGGGAGCTGTTTTTT.